Presented here are 30 T cell receptor beta chains from one specimen sequenced in a study of blood T cell repertoires in COVID-19. The protocol was immunoSEQ multiplex PCR, while the TCRdb copy is restricted to in-frame clones and leaves out a portion. The sample gives 150,000 to 200,000 clones, around 85% of which show up once; around 9.9% is in the top ten. Sequencing input: peripheral blood. Receptor source: a woman between 55 and 75 years old with COVID-19, enrolled during active disease.

The gene calls are TRBV28 and TRBJ2-7, with 12 positions matching TRBD2. This CDR3 has 15 amino acids. J was trimmed by 2 bases and V by 5 bases; bases with no gene match: 4. Germline V gives CDR1 MDHEN, CDR2 SYDVKM. As DNA, the CDR3 is TGTGCCAGCAGTCGGACTAGCGGGGTCGCCTACGAGCAGTACTTC. It yields the protein CASSRTSGVAYEQYF.

The V call is TRBV7-2, the J call TRBJ1-6; no reliable D call. V was pared by 5 bases and J by 6 bases, with 5 bases between. Germline V CDR1 and CDR2: SGHTA, FQGNSA. The CDR3 is 12 residues long. CDR3 in DNA: TGTGCCAGCAGCCGCGGTAATTCACCCCTCCACTTT. Its protein product is CASSRGNSPLHF.

The chain joins TRBV7-9 to TRBJ2-7, with a possible D match to TRBD2 (6 bases). The CDR3 consists of 15 residues. CDR1 is SEHNR, CDR2 FQNEAQ, per germline (reference sequence). Trimming stripped 5 bases from V and 2 bases from J, with 16 bases between. The CDR3 coding sequence is TGTGCCAGCAGCCCCAGCTTGGGGGGTACCTACGAGCAGTACTTC. This translates into CASSPSLGGTYEQYF.

This chain links TRBV18 with TRBJ2-7; 8 bases fit TRBD1. V gave up 0 bases and J gave up 2 bases; unmatched junction bases: 9. Germline CDR1 KGHSH, CDR2 LQKENI. The CDR3 is 17 residues long. CDR3 sequence reads: CASSPPFGQGSTYEQYF. As DNA, the CDR3 is TGTGCCAGCTCACCACCATTCGGACAGGGCTCTACCTACGAGCAGTACTTC.

Comment on this clone: One end of the junction fails to match germline, which may point to a read error. The chain carries TRBV5-1 and TRBJ2-7, with TRBD2 as a possible D gene (6 bases). The CDR3 spans 15 residues. Looked up from germline, CDR1 is SGHRS and CDR2 is YFSETQ. CDR3 nucleotides: TGCGCCAGCAGCTTGGATCCGGGGAGGCCCTACGAGCGGTACTTC. Protein product: CASSLDPGRPYERYF.

V gene TRBV11-3 combines with J gene TRBJ2-5; 11 positions match TRBD2. V was clipped by 1 base and J by 3 bases; unmatched bases: 1. From germline, CDR1 is SGHNT and CDR2 YENEEA. This CDR3 comprises 15 residues. The CDR3 region is CASSLVLAGEETQYF. CDR3 nucleotide sequence: TGTGCCAGCAGCTTAGTACTAGCGGGAGAAGAGACCCAGTACTTC.

In DNA, the CDR3 is TGTGCCACCAGCAGATCCCCACGACGGGGAACTAATGAAAAACTGTTTTTT. Protein product: CATSRSPRRGTNEKLFF. The gene calls are TRBV15 and TRBJ1-4; the D is unclear. This CDR3 spans 17 amino acids. Trimming removed 2 bases at V and 1 base at J, with 14 bases between. The V gene's germline CDR1 is LNHNV and CDR2 YYDKDF (reference sequence).

The chain is built from TRBV6-2 or TRBV6-3 and TRBJ1-1; 8 bases agree with TRBD1. The CDR3 loop spans 15 amino acids. Germline CDR1 is MNHEY and CDR2 is SVGEGT. V was clipped by 4 bases and J by 5 bases; unmatched bases: 9. Here the CDR3 reads CASSSPTGVGTEAFF. In nucleotides, the CDR3 is TGTGCCAGCAGTTCCCCGACAGGGGTTGGTACTGAAGCTTTCTTT.

The chain has TRBV19 and TRBJ2-2; 13 positions match TRBD2. Germline CDR1 is LNHDA and CDR2 is SQIVND (reference sequence). This CDR3 comprises 19 residues. The ends lost 5 bases at V and 7 bases at J; junction bases unmatched: 16. DNA for the CDR3: TGTGCCAGTAGTGACGGGACAGTCTGGACTAGCGGGAGAGGCGGGGAGCTGTTTTTT. It specifies CASSDGTVWTSGRGGELFF. The whole variable domain, filled in from reference TRBV19 and TRBJ2-2, reads DGGITQSPKYLFRKEGQNVTLSCEQNLNHDAMYWYRQDPGQGLRLIYYSQIVNDFQKGDIAEGYSVSREKKESFPLTVTSAQKNPTAFYLCASSDGTVWTSGRGGELFFGEGSRLTVL.

The CDR3: CASSDTGATNEKLFF. CDR3 DNA: TGTGCCAGTAGTGATACAGGCGCAACTAATGAAAAACTGTTTTTT. This chain links TRBV19 with TRBJ1-4, with D perhaps matching TRBD1 (5 bases). The CDR3 consists of 15 residues. The germline V gene encodes CDR1 LNHDA and CDR2 SQIVND (reference sequence). Trimming took off 5 bases at V and 0 bases at J, with 10 bases between the two ends.

This chain links TRBV3-1 (or the pseudogene TRBV3-2) with TRBJ1-3; D gene unclear. This CDR3 contains 14 residues. Germline CDR1 and CDR2: LGHDT and YNNKEL (reference sequence). Deletions cut 4 bases from V and 0 bases from J, with 7 bases between. The CDR3 nucleotides are TGTGCCAGCAGCCTCCCCGTCTCTGGAAACACCATATATTTT. Translated, it gives CASSLPVSGNTIYF.

The CDR3 nucleotides read TGTGCCAGTAGTATAGAGGGGACAGGGGTCCAGCCCCAGCATTTT. Translation: CASSIEGTGVQPQHF. The V and J genes are TRBV19 and TRBJ1-5; 10 bases line up with TRBD1. Germline V gives CDR1 LNHDA, CDR2 SQIVND (reference sequence). Germline trimming cut 0 bases from V and 7 bases from J; bases unmatched to any gene: 3. The CDR3 has 15 residues.

The gene calls are TRBV6-5 and TRBJ2-3; tentatively, D is TRBD1 (5 bases). The CDR3 has 15 amino acids. V gave up 2 bases and J gave up 0 bases, with 9 bases separating them. The germline gives CDR1 MNHEY, CDR2 SVGAGI. The CDR3, as DNA: TGTGCCAGCAGTTACAAGGGGCCTAGCACAGATACGCAGTATTTT. Translated: CASSYKGPSTDTQYF.

This rearrangement joins TRBV7-2 to TRBJ2-7, with a weak D call TRBD2 (6 bases). Trimming took off 1 base at V and 0 bases at J, with 10 bases between the two ends. CDR1 and CDR2 (germline): SGHTA, FQGNSA. CDR3 size: 15 residues. CDR3 protein: CASSLGLGGSYEQYF. The CDR3, as DNA: TGTGCCAGCAGCTTAGGACTAGGAGGCTCCTACGAGCAGTACTTC.

The V gene is TRBV7-2, the J gene TRBJ2-7; the D gene is possibly TRBD1 (6 bases). V dropped 0 bases and J dropped 6 bases, with 9 bases sitting between them. CDR1 is SGHTA, CDR2 FQGNSA, per germline. This CDR3 is 13 amino acids long. The CDR3 DNA is TGTGCCAGCAGCTTAGCGGGACAAGCCGAGCAGTACTTC. Residues: CASSLAGQAEQYF.

The chain joins TRBV7-6 to TRBJ2-1; D is perhaps TRBD2 (5 bases). The germline V and J ends were trimmed by 1 base and 0 bases, with 10 bases remaining between them. This CDR3 region has 16 residues. Germline V gives CDR1 SGHVS, CDR2 FNYEAQ. CDR3 amino acids: CASSLEDLSSYNEQFF. In DNA, the CDR3 is TGTGCCAGCAGCTTAGAGGACTTGAGCTCCTACAATGAGCAGTTCTTC.

This chain uses TRBV6-5 with TRBJ1-5, with TRBD1 as a possible D gene (6 bases). V was cut by 4 bases and J by 2 bases, with 12 bases left in between. Germline V gene lookup returns CDR1 MNHEY and CDR2 SVGAGI. The CDR3 loop spans 15 amino acids. The CDR3 DNA sequence: TGTGCCAGCAGTTCACAGGGTCGGGGCAATCAGCCCCAGCATTTT. It is translated as CASSSQGRGNQPQHF.

The chain recombines TRBV5-1 with TRBJ2-1; 8 bases map to TRBD1. Germline V lookup: CDR1 SGHRS, CDR2 YFSETQ. Trimming cost V 4 bases and J 7 bases; bases outside gene matches: 13. The CDR3 loop spans 16 amino acids. DNA for the CDR3: TGCGCCAGCAGCGAAGGTGGCAGGGGGCCTCGGAATGAGCAGTTCTTC. Translating it yields CASSEGGRGPRNEQFF.

The chain couples TRBV2 to TRBJ1-3; D might be TRBD1 (5 bases). This CDR3 has 15 amino acids. Trimming removed 8 bases at V and 0 bases at J, with 14 bases between. In germline, CDR1 is SNHLY, CDR2 FYNNEI. CDR3 protein: CASLGTFSSGNTIYF. The CDR3 nucleotides read TGTGCCAGCCTAGGGACTTTCAGCTCTGGAAACACCATATATTTT.

The rearrangement links TRBV10-1 to TRBJ2-7; tentatively, D is TRBD2 (6 bases). The CDR3 has 15 amino acids. The germline gives CDR1 WNHNN, CDR2 SYGVQD (reference sequence). V shed 3 bases and J shed 7 bases, with 19 bases lying between them. The CDR3 spells CASSESGVKRSEQYF. CDR3 bases: TGCGCCAGCAGTGAATCGGGGGTAAAGCGCAGTGAGCAGTACTTC.

The V call is TRBV2, the J call TRBJ1-6; D uncertain. V lost 6 bases to trimming and J lost 5 bases, with 14 bases between them. CDR1 and CDR2 (germline): SNHLY, FYNNEI. CDR3 length: 15 amino acids. The CDR3 DNA reads TGTGCCAGCAGACTTTACAGAGTCAATAATTCACCCCTCCACTTT. Translation gives CASRLYRVNNSPLHF.

The rearrangement joins TRBV6-4 to TRBJ2-3, with a weak D call TRBD1 (6 bases). The germline V and J ends were trimmed by 6 bases and 2 bases, with 12 bases remaining between them. The length of the CDR3 is 14 residues. Germline V CDR1 and CDR2: MRHNA, SNTAGT. The CDR3 bases are TGTGCCAGCAGGCTCGGACAGCCCACAGATACGCAGTATTTT. Translation: CASRLGQPTDTQYF.

The rearrangement joins TRBV6-5 to TRBJ2-7, with 9 bases aligning to TRBD1. The germline CDR1 and CDR2 sequences are MNHEY and SVGAGI. After removal of 4 bases from V and 6 bases from J, the junction contained 7 bases not matched to a gene. This CDR3 region has 14 residues. This CDR3 reads CASSSGQGFAEQYF. The DNA of the CDR3 is TGTGCCAGCAGTTCGGGACAGGGTTTCGCCGAGCAGTACTTC.

The CDR3 reads CASSLVAGVHEQYF. The CDR3 DNA is TGTGCCAGCAGTTTAGTAGCGGGAGTCCACGAGCAGTACTTC. This chain joins TRBV27 and TRBJ2-7, with 9 bases lining up with TRBD2. The CDR3 has 14 amino acids. The germline gives CDR1 MNHEY, CDR2 SMNVEV (reference sequence). Germline trimming cut 2 bases from V and 5 bases from J; bases unmatched to any gene: 4.

The chain has TRBV12-3 or TRBV12-4 and TRBJ1-3; D remains ambiguous. Deletions cut 10 bases from V and 3 bases from J, with 13 bases between. This CDR3 contains 13 residues. The CDR3 DNA reads as TGTGCCACCCGGGCGGACTTTGGAAACACCATATATTTT. Amino acids: CATRADFGNTIYF.

This rearrangement joins TRBV19 to TRBJ2-7, with 9 positions matching TRBD2. CDR3 length: 15 residues. The V and J ends lost 5 bases and 3 bases, in that order; junction bases with no gene match: 8. The germline CDR1 and CDR2 sequences are LNHDA and SQIVND (reference sequence). The CDR3 region is CASSVAGANFYEQYF. The CDR3 nucleotides are TGTGCCAGTAGTGTAGCGGGAGCCAATTTCTACGAGCAGTACTTC.

The chain has TRBV3-1 (or the pseudogene TRBV3-2) and TRBJ2-2; D not certain. With 1 base removed from V and 4 bases from J, the gap between germline ends came to 4 bases. This CDR3 spans 13 amino acids. Germline V CDR1 and CDR2: LGHDT, YNNKEL (reference sequence). CDR3: CASSQVSTGELFF. The CDR3 DNA is TGTGCCAGCAGCCAAGTCAGCACCGGGGAGCTGTTTTTT.

This clone was counted a single time. The chain employs TRBV30 and TRBJ2-7; 9 bases align to TRBD2. CDR1 is GTSNPN, CDR2 SVGIG, per germline (reference sequence). The length of the CDR3 is 14 residues. Trimming at V came to 4 bases and at J to 3 bases, leaving 7 bases not matched to a gene. The CDR3 loop reads CAWKRTSGFYEQYF. The CDR3 DNA sequence: TGTGCCTGGAAACGTACTAGCGGGTTCTACGAGCAGTACTTC.

This chain links TRBV28 with TRBJ1-4; TRBD1 agrees at 8 bases. CDR3 length: 17 residues. Trimming removed 2 bases from V and 1 base from J; junction bases left unmatched: 6. CDR1 and CDR2 (germline): MDHEN, SYDVKM. The CDR3 loop reads CASSLIRGRGTNEKLFF. The CDR3, as DNA: TGTGCCAGCAGTTTAATCAGGGGGCGCGGAACTAATGAAAAACTGTTTTTT.

The CDR3 DNA is TGTGCCACCAGCACAGCGGGCGGGGAGACCCAGTACTTC. Amino acids: CATSTAGGETQYF. The V gene is TRBV15, the J gene TRBJ2-5, with a possible D match to TRBD2 (6 bases). The germline V gene has CDR1 LNHNV and CDR2 YYDKDF (reference sequence). This CDR3 is 13 amino acids long. The V end lost 4 bases, the J end lost 5 bases, and 11 bases lay between the germline ends.